The 18 T cell receptor beta chains reported below all come from one sample, sequenced in a study of blood T cell repertoires in COVID-19. The protocol was immunoSEQ multiplex PCR, while the TCRdb copy is restricted to in-frame clones and leaves out a portion. The data contain about 210,000 clones, about 89% of them singletons. Sequences were obtained from peripheral blood. The receptors here all came from a woman aged 40 to 55 with acute or convalescent COVID-19.

The chain is built from TRBV30 and TRBJ1-2, with a tentative D call TRBD1 (6 bases). In germline, CDR1 is GTSNPN, CDR2 SVGIG (reference sequence). Trimming removed 3 bases at V and 6 bases at J, with 14 bases between. CDR3 size: 13 residues. The CDR3 here is CAWRGGGQNGYTF. The CDR3 bases are TGTGCCTGGAGGGGCGGGGGGCAGAATGGCTACACCTTC.

The gene calls are TRBV29-1 and TRBJ1-1, with D unresolved. The CDR3 is 14 amino acids. Trimming removed 6 bases from V and 0 bases from J, with 14 bases in between. Germline CDR1 SQVTM, CDR2 ANQGSEA. CDR3 sequence (DNA): TGCAGCGTCCCCGAAAGCGGGCTGAACACTGAAGCTTTCTTT. Its protein is CSVPESGLNTEAFF.

This clone has just a few counts. The chain employs TRBV4-1 and TRBJ1-5; D remains unclear. The CDR3 runs to 13 residues. The ends were cut back, 2 bases at V and 9 bases at J, with 11 bases in the middle. The germline V gene has CDR1 MGHRA and CDR2 YSYEKL. The CDR3 is CASSQRHGGPQHF. The CDR3 DNA follows: TGCGCCAGCAGCCAAAGGCACGGAGGGCCCCAGCATTTT.

J is TRBJ1-1 and V is TRBV30; the D gene is possibly TRBD1 (5 bases). V was pared by 5 bases and J by 6 bases, with 13 bases between. Germline values: CDR1 GTSNPN, CDR2 SVGIG (reference sequence). There are 12 residues in the CDR3. The CDR3: CAWDNRGAEAFF. CDR3 nucleotides: TGTGCCTGGGATAATCGGGGGGCTGAAGCTTTCTTT.

The chain is built from TRBV5-1 and TRBJ2-3, with 8 bases that match TRBD2. This CDR3 has 13 residues. With V trimmed by 6 bases and J by 1 base, 1 base remained unmatched. Per the germline V gene, CDR1 is SGHRS and CDR2 is YFSETQ. CDR3 region: CASKTSGTDTQYF. The DNA for the CDR3 is TGCGCCAGCAAGACTAGCGGCACAGATACGCAGTATTTT.

The V and J genes are TRBV11-2 and TRBJ2-3; 9 nucleotides match TRBD1. Trimming removed 2 bases from V and 4 bases from J; junction bases left unmatched: 7. Germline CDR1 is SGHAT and CDR2 is FQNNGV. CDR3 length equals 16 residues. The CDR3 DNA follows: TGTGCCAGCAGCTTAATCCTGGGACAGGGTTCAGATACGCAGTATTTT. Translation gives CASSLILGQGSDTQYF.

This clone was seen only a few times. The chain recombines TRBV11-2 with TRBJ2-1; 8 nucleotides match TRBD2. Losses at the gene ends were 4 bases for V and 5 bases for J; bases not matched to a gene: 13. CDR1 SGHAT and CDR2 FQNNGV come from the germline V gene. The CDR3 consists of 17 residues. DNA for the CDR3: TGTGCCAGCAGCTCAGAACGGGGGGGCCGTAAACACAATGAGCAGTTCTTC. Residues: CASSSERGGRKHNEQFF.

The chain employs TRBV30 and TRBJ2-5; TRBD2 matches 9 bases. V dropped 5 bases and J dropped 4; count of bases not matched to a gene: 8. Germline values: CDR1 GTSNPN, CDR2 SVGIG (reference sequence). The CDR3 is made up of 14 amino acids. Written as DNA, the CDR3 is TGTGCCTGGGCGGGACTAGCTGACCTAGAGACCCAGTACTTC. Translating gives CAWAGLADLETQYF.

The chain carries TRBV19 and TRBJ1-6; TRBD1 aligns across 8 bases. CDR3 size: 18 residues. Germline V gene lookup returns CDR1 LNHDA and CDR2 SQIVND (reference sequence). The V segment lost 3 bases and the J segment 10 bases; nucleotides outside the gene matches: 17. The CDR3, as DNA: TGTGCCAGTAGTATGGAATCTCAGGGGGCAGGGGTGCGGTCACCCCTCCACTTT. This translates into CASSMESQGAGVRSPLHF.

This clone was observed once. The chain couples TRBV4-2 to TRBJ2-3; TRBD2 aligns across 14 bases. The CDR3 is 16 amino acids. CDR1 and CDR2 (germline): LGHNA, YNFKEQ. Losses at the gene ends were 5 bases for V and 6 bases for J; bases not matched to a gene: 7. In DNA form, the CDR3 reads TGTGCCAGCAGCGGGCGACTAGCGGGGGGGCGGGATACGCAGTATTTT. This gives the protein CASSGRLAGGRDTQYF.

The chain has TRBV9 and TRBJ1-5, with D perhaps TRBD1 (6 bases). The CDR3 length is 15 residues. From germline, CDR1 is SGDLS and CDR2 YYNGEE. V lost 0 bases and J 2 bases, leaving 9 bases between the germline ends. The CDR3 DNA follows: TGTGCCAGCAGCGTAGCTCCAGGGGGCAATCAGCCCCAGCATTTT. Translating gives CASSVAPGGNQPQHF. The full variable domain, rest sourced from reference TRBV9 and TRBJ1-5, is DSGVTQTPKHLITATGQRVTLRCSPRSGDLSVYWYQQSLDQGLQFLIQYYNGEERAKGNILERFSAQQFPDLHSELNLSSLELGDSALYFCASSVAPGGNQPQHFGDGTRLSIL.

V is TRBV7-9 and J is TRBJ2-5, with 8 bases lining up with TRBD2. Per germline, CDR1 SEHNR and CDR2 FQNEAQ (reference sequence). J was trimmed by 4 bases and V by 2 bases; bases with no gene match: 9. This CDR3 spans 16 amino acids. CDR3 DNA: TGTGCCAGCAGCTTATACTCGGGGGGGCTGGGAGAGACCCAGTACTTC. It encodes CASSLYSGGLGETQYF.

The rearrangement uses TRBV7-6 and TRBJ1-5; perhaps TRBD1 as D (6 bases). The germline V gene has CDR1 SGHVS and CDR2 FNYEAQ. The CDR3 is 18 residues long. The V end was cut by 5 bases, the J end by 5 bases, with 25 bases between. CDR3 sequence reads: CASSPLTRGGDFDQPQHF. CDR3 DNA sequence: TGTGCCAGCAGCCCCCTCACCAGGGGAGGGGATTTCGATCAGCCCCAGCATTTT.

The chain couples TRBV21-1 to TRBJ2-7; the table's D gene call, TRBD1, was not cross checked with the DNA. TRBV21-1 is a documented pseudogene. This CDR3 has 14 amino acids. The CDR3 reads CASTLTGWSYEQYV. In DNA, the CDR3 is TGTGCCAGCACCCTGACAGGCTGGTCTTACGAGCAGTACGTC.

The V call is TRBV11-2, the J call TRBJ2-5; 11 nucleotides align to TRBD2. This CDR3 spans 15 amino acids. Germline values: CDR1 SGHAT, CDR2 FQNNGV. Unmatched junction bases numbered 6, after V lost 4 bases and J lost 5 bases. In DNA form, the CDR3 reads TGTGCCAGCAGCTCAAGACTAGCGGGGTTGGAGACCCAGTACTTC. Protein: CASSSRLAGLETQYF.

This clone was observed a single time. This chain connects TRBV5-1 to TRBJ1-1; perhaps TRBD1 as D (5 bases). This CDR3 contains 14 residues. V was pared by 4 bases and J by 0 bases, with 10 bases between. The germline V gene has CDR1 SGHRS and CDR2 YFSETQ. Here the CDR3 DNA reads TGCGCCAGCAGCCAGGGAGGAATGAACACTGAAGCTTTCTTT. Its translation: CASSQGGMNTEAFF.

V is TRBV12-5 and J is TRBJ1-1; D ambiguous. Trimming shortened V by 2 bases and J by 1 base, and 8 bases separated the two germline ends. Per germline, CDR1 LGHNT and CDR2 FRNRAP. CDR3 length: 14 residues. Written as DNA, the CDR3 is TGTGCTAGTGGTTTGACGGGAAAGAACACTGAAGCTTTCTTT. Translated, it gives CASGLTGKNTEAFF.

The rearrangement uses TRBV18 and TRBJ1-4; D call uncertain. Germline loops: CDR1 KGHSH, CDR2 LQKENI. The CDR3 covers 16 residues. The V end was cut by 4 bases, the J end by 10 bases, with 22 bases between. Here the CDR3 reads CASSQTRVQSDGKLFF. CDR3 nucleotides: TGTGCCAGCTCACAGACGAGGGTACAGTCCGACGGAAAACTGTTTTTT. Full variable domain (missing parts from reference TRBV18 and TRBJ1-4): NAGVMQNPRHLVRRRGQEARLRCSPMKGHSHVYWYRQLPEEGLKFMVYLQKENIIDESGMPKERFSAEFPKEGPSILRIQQVVRGDSAAYFCASSQTRVQSDGKLFFGSGTQLSVL.